The present T cell receptor (beta chain) was sequenced within a study of post-analysis software for immune sequencing data. Study-level findings and limits: Significantly lower normalized Chao1 diversity was seen in multiple sclerosis patients than in controls. Five TRBV segments were significantly more frequent in patients than in controls. TRBV5-6, TRBV5-1 and TRBV20-1 were among these segments.

Unique-molecular-identifier-tagged TCR beta cDNA libraries were used. The source material, roughly 0.9 to 11 million T cells, gave rise to 450,000 to 550,000 cDNA molecules. TCRdb re-derived calls from the PCR reads in MiXCR, one entry per CDR3 protein. Here the sample spans a few hundred thousand distinct CDR3 sequences, approximately 33% being singletons. Concerning this clonotype: The target antigen is unknown.

This CDR3 has 13 residues. Trimming took 1 base from V and 13 from J, leaving 14 bases between them. This sequence originates from a girl aged 10 to 17 with multiple sclerosis. The sample comprised blood. The chain carries TRBV12-3 or TRBV12-4 and TRBJ2-4, with a possible D match to TRBD2 (5 bases). CDR3 DNA sequence: TGTGCCAGCAGTTTAGACGGGGAAATAGGCCAGTACTTC. It yields the protein CASSLDGEIGQYF.